These T cell receptor beta chains were read from a single sample in a study of technical replicates of blood from a handful of donors. The method was immunoSEQ multiplex PCR; TCRdb's version includes in-frame clones alone and lacks a portion of them. Of 55,000 to 70,000 clones listed, roughly 89% were seen once; the top ten hold around 5.1%. The sequenced sample was PBMCs. All receptors come from a human donor in good health. Some clones in this sample may be carry-over from other donors' samples. Each CDR3 is given with its conserved first and last residue. The D gene is left open where the match is weak. Size tells how often a clone was seen (once, few, many) or the class of an expanded clone, and some rows leave it out.

cdr3_aa,cdr3_nt,d_call,cdr3_length,v_call,clone_size,j_call
CASRDRTNYGYTF,TGTGCCAGCAGAGACAGGACTAACTATGGCTACACCTTC,NA,13,TRBV6-5,NA,TRBJ1-2
CASSFGPGHPNTEAFF,TGCGCCAGCAGCTTCGGCCCTGGACATCCCAACACTGAAGCTTTCTTT,NA,16,TRBV5-1,NA,TRBJ1-1
CASRPVGTGAYNEQFF,TGTGCCAGCAGACCGGTCGGGACAGGAGCCTACAATGAGCAGTTCTTC,TRBD1,16,TRBV7-9,NA,TRBJ2-1
CASSRTVGEQYF,TGTGCCAGCAGTCGGACAGTGGGCGAGCAGTACTTC,NA,12,TRBV6-5,NA,TRBJ2-7
CASSPSPTLADTQYF,TGTGCCAGCAGCCCCTCGCCGACCCTAGCCGATACGCAGTATTTT,NA,15,TRBV6-5,few,TRBJ2-3
CASSLPGLSHEQYF,TGTGCCAGTAGTCTACCGGGGTTATCTCACGAGCAGTACTTC,NA,14,TRBV19,NA,TRBJ2-7
CASSPPTIQETQYF,TGCGCCAGCAGCCCCCCTACTATTCAAGAGACCCAGTACTTC,NA,14,TRBV5-1,NA,TRBJ2-5
CASSLVAGAGETQYF,TGTGCCAGCAGCTTAGTAGCGGGGGCCGGAGAGACCCAGTACTTC,TRBD2,15,TRBV7-9,NA,TRBJ2-5
CASTSGVGGNYGYTF,TGTGCCAGTACTTCAGGGGTTGGAGGAAACTATGGCTACACCTTC,NA,15,TRBV6-1,NA,TRBJ1-2
CASRKNRVVEQFF,TGTGCCAGCAGAAAAAACAGGGTAGTGGAGCAGTTCTTC,NA,13,TRBV7-2,NA,TRBJ2-1
CASRQGGADTQYF,TGCGCCAGCAGACAGGGTGGGGCAGATACGCAGTATTTT,NA,13,TRBV5-1,once,TRBJ2-3
CASSRPGQGALEQYF,TGTGCCAGCAGTCGCCCGGGACAGGGGGCCCTCGAGCAGTACTTC,TRBD1,15,TRBV6-6,NA,TRBJ2-7
CASSRPRGDEQFF,TGTGCCAGCAGCCGGCCGCGGGGGGATGAGCAGTTCTTC,TRBD2,13,TRBV4-2,NA,TRBJ2-1
CASSFGVATHNEKLFF,TGTGCCAGCAGCTTTGGAGTGGCGACCCACAATGAAAAACTGTTTTTT,NA,16,TRBV5-8,few,TRBJ1-4
CSVALRQAMNTEAFF,TGCAGCGTTGCTCTCCGGCAGGCAATGAACACTGAAGCTTTCTTT,NA,15,TRBV29-1,once,TRBJ1-1
CASSVSSRRGQGNGYTF,TGTGCCAGCAGCGTGAGTTCGCGCAGGGGACAGGGGAACGGCTACACCTTC,TRBD1,17,TRBV9,NA,TRBJ1-2
CASSQGDRVYGYTF,TGCGCCAGCAGCCAGGGGGACAGGGTCTATGGCTACACCTTC,TRBD1,14,TRBV4-1,NA,TRBJ1-2
CASSLVLTGELFF,TGTGCCAGCAGCTTAGTTCTCACCGGGGAGCTGTTTTTT,NA,13,TRBV7-6,NA,TRBJ2-2
CATSRGKQGKGGYTF,TGTGCCACCAGCAGAGGAAAACAGGGAAAGGGGGGCTACACCTTC,NA,15,TRBV15,NA,TRBJ1-2
CASSRAGGNGYTF,TGTGCCAGCAGCCGGGCGGGAGGTAATGGCTACACCTTC,NA,13,TRBV5-4,NA,TRBJ1-2
CASSSDRGPAGELFF,TGTGCCAGCAGTTCGGACAGGGGGCCCGCCGGGGAGCTGTTTTTT,TRBD1,15,TRBV2,once,TRBJ2-2
CASSLQGSDSHNQPQHF,TGTGCCAGCAGCTTACAAGGGTCTGACAGCCACAATCAGCCCCAGCATTTT,NA,17,TRBV7-2,NA,TRBJ1-5
CASSRQTGFGTEAFF,TGCGCCAGCAGCCGCCAGACAGGGTTTGGGACTGAAGCTTTCTTT,TRBD1,15,TRBV4-3,NA,TRBJ1-1
CATGRDRANTEAFF,TGTGCCACCGGGAGGGACAGGGCGAACACTGAAGCTTTCTTT,TRBD1,14,TRBV30,NA,TRBJ1-1
CASSLGTGGNGYTF,TGTGCCAGCAGCTTAGGGACAGGGGGCAATGGCTACACCTTC,TRBD1,14,TRBV7-2,NA,TRBJ1-2
CASSLDGGAFQPQHF,TGCGCCAGCAGCCTGGATGGGGGGGCGTTTCAGCCCCAGCATTTT,NA,15,TRBV5-1,NA,TRBJ1-5
CASSLEGTGGDGNQPQHF,TGTGCCAGCAGCTTAGAAGGGACAGGGGGCGATGGCAATCAGCCCCAGCATTTT,TRBD1,18,TRBV7-2,NA,TRBJ1-5
CASSLVGHYEQYF,TGTGCCAGCAGCTTAGTGGGCCACTACGAGCAGTACTTC,NA,13,TRBV7-9,NA,TRBJ2-7
CASSPLSDTQYF,TGCGCCAGCAGTCCCTTATCAGATACGCAGTATTTT,NA,12,TRBV5-1,NA,TRBJ2-3
CSVGSPSGQPQHF,TGCAGCGTTGGAAGCCCTTCGGGTCAGCCCCAGCATTTT,NA,13,TRBV29-1,once,TRBJ1-5
CASSLARQGLGEKLFF,TGTGCCAGCAGCTTAGCCCGACAGGGCCTAGGAGAAAAACTGTTTTTT,TRBD1,16,TRBV7-9,NA,TRBJ1-4
CASNPGRDQPQHF,TGTGCCAGTAACCCGGGGAGGGATCAGCCCCAGCATTTT,NA,13,TRBV19,once,TRBJ1-5
CASSPHAGDRGFYGYTF,TGCGCCAGCAGCCCCCATGCAGGGGACAGGGGGTTTTATGGCTACACCTTC,TRBD1,17,TRBV4-1,NA,TRBJ1-2
CASSQTGFKGPLHF,TGCGCCAGCAGTCAAACAGGCTTTAAGGGGCCCCTCCACTTT,NA,14,TRBV23-1,once,TRBJ1-6
CAISEINRSGGTGAPRPDTEAFF,TGTGCCATCAGTGAGATCAATCGATCCGGCGGGACAGGGGCGCCCAGACCAGACACTGAAGCTTTCTTT,TRBD1,23,TRBV10-3,NA,TRBJ1-1
CASATGTNLGTDTQYF,TGTGCCAGCGCGACAGGGACGAACCTGGGCACAGATACGCAGTATTTT,TRBD1,16,TRBV7-6,NA,TRBJ2-3
CSAAGGQRYEQFF,TGCAGCGCCGCCGGGGGGCAGCGGTATGAGCAGTTCTTC,NA,13,TRBV29-1,NA,TRBJ2-1
CASSLAGTAGEGYTF,TGTGCCAGCAGCTTAGCCGGGACAGCAGGAGAGGGCTACACCTTC,TRBD1,15,TRBV7-6,NA,TRBJ1-2
CASSTGVYGYTF,TGTGCCAGCAGTACAGGTGTTTATGGCTACACCTTC,NA,12,TRBV7-2,NA,TRBJ1-2
CASSEFRSGGQETQYF,TGTGCCAGCAGTGAATTCCGATCCGGCGGACAAGAGACCCAGTACTTC,NA,16,TRBV25-1,NA,TRBJ2-5